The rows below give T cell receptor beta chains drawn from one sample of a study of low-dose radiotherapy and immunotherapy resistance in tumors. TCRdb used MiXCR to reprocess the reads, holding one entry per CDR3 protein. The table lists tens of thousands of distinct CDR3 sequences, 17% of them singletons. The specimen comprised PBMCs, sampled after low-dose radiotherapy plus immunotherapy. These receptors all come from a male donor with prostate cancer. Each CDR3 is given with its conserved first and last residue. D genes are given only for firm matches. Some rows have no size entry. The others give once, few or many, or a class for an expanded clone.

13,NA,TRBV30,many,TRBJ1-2,TGTGCCTGGAGCCGCCCGTTGGGCTATGGCTACACCTTC,CAWSRPLGYGYTF
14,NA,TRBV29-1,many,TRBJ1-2,TGCAGCGTTGAAGGCTGGACGGAGAACTATGGCTACACCTTC,CSVEGWTENYGYTF
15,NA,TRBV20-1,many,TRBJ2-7,TGCAGTGCTTCTGGGGGGGGGGCTTATTCCTACGAGCAGTACTTC,CSASGGGAYSYEQYF
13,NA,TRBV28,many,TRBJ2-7,TGTGCCAGCAGTTGGGGCAGGGATTACGAGCAGTACTTC,CASSWGRDYEQYF
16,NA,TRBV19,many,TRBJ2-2,TGTGCCAGTAGTATAGGTCTCAACATCCCCACCGGGGAGCTGTTTTTT,CASSIGLNIPTGELFF
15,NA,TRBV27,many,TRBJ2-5,TGTGCCAGCAGGCCGAGGGCAGGGACCGTCGAGACCCAGTACTTC,CASRPRAGTVETQYF
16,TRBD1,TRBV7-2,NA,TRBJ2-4,TGTGCCAGCAGCTTAGATGAGACAGGGGGAAAAAACATTCAGTACTTC,CASSLDETGGKNIQYF
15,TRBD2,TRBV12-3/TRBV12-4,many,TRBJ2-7,TGTGCCAGCAGTTTTCGATCGGGAGGCGGGGCCGAGCAGTACTTC,CASSFRSGGGAEQYF
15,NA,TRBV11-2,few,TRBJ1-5,TGTGCCAGCAGCACAGGTTCTAATAGCAATCAGCCCCAGCATTTT,CASSTGSNSNQPQHF
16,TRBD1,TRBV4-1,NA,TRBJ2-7,TGCGCCAGCAGCCAAGAAGGGGCCGGGACAGTGGACGAGCAGTACTTC,CASSQEGAGTVDEQYF
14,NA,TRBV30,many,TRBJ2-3,TGTGCCTGGAGTGTACACGGGAGAAGGAATACGCAGTATTTT,CAWSVHGRRNTQYF